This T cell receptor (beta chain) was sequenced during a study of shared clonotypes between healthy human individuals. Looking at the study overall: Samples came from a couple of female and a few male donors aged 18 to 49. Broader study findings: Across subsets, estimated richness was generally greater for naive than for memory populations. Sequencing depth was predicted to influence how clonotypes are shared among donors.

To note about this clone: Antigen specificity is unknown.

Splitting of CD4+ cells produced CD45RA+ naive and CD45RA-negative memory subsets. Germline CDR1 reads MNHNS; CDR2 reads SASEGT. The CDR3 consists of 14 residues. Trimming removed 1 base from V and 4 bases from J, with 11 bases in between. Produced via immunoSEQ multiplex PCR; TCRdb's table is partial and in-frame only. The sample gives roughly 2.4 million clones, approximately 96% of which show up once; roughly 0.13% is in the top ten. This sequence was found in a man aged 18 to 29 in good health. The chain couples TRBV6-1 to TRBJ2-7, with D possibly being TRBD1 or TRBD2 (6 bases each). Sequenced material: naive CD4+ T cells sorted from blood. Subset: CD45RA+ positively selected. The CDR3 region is CASSEEGGRYEQYF. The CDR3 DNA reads TGTGCCAGCAGTGAAGAAGGGGGGCGGTACGAGCAGTACTTC.